This T cell receptor beta chain is from a study of blood T cell repertoires in COVID-19. On the study more broadly: Nucleic acid was either cDNA or gDNA, and it came from T cells, B-cell-depleted T cells, or PBMCs.

Germline V lookup: CDR1 MNHEY, CDR2 SVGAGI. The CDR3 has 14 residues. The V end was cut by 7 bases, the J end by 3 bases, with 13 bases between. Under the authors' procedure: For nucleated cells, counts were estimated from reference gene primer amplification. The data were produced by immunoSEQ multiplex PCR, yet TCRdb's version contains in-frame clones alone and is incomplete. V, J and clone size are those of that table, while D and trimming were read from the DNA. The table records fewer than 200,000 clones, approximately 84% of them present only once. The source material was peripheral blood. The sequence derives from a woman at least 80 years old with acute or convalescent COVID-19. The chain employs TRBV6-5 and TRBJ1-3, with D tentatively TRBD1 (5 bases). The CDR3 sequence: CASTKTTDGNTIYF. CDR3 sequence (DNA): TGTGCCAGCACCAAGACGACAGATGGAAACACCATATATTTT.